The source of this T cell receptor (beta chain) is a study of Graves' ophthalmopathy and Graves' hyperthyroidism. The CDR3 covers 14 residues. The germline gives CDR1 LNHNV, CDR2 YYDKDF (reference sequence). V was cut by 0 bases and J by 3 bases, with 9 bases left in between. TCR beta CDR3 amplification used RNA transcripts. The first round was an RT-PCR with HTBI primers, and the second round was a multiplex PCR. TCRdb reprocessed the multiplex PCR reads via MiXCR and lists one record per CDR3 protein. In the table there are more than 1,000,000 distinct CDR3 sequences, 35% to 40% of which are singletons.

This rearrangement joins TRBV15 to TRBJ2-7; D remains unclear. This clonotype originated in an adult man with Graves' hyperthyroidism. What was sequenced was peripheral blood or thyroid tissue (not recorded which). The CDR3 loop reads CATSRDLDLYEQYF. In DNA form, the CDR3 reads TGTGCCACCAGCAGAGATCTGGACCTCTACGAGCAGTACTTC. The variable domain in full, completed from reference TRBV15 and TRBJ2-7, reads DAMVIQNPRYQVTQFGKPVTLSCSQTLNHNVMYWYQQKSSQAPKLLFHYYDKDFNNEADTPDNFQSRRPNTSFCFLDIRSPGLGDTAMYLCATSRDLDLYEQYFGPGTRLTVT.